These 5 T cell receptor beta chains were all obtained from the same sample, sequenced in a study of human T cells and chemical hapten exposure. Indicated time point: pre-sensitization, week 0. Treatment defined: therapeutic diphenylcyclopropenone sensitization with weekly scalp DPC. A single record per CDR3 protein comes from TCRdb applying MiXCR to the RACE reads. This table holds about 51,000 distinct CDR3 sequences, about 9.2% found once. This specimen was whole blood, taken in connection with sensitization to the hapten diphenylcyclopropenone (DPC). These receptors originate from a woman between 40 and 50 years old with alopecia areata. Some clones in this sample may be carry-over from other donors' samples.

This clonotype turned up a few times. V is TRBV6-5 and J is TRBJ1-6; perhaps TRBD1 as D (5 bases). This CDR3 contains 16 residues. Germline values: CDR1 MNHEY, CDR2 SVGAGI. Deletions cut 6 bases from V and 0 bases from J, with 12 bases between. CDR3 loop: CASRTRQSSYNSPLHF. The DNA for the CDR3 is TGTGCCAGCAGGACCCGACAGAGCTCCTATAATTCACCCCTCCACTTT.

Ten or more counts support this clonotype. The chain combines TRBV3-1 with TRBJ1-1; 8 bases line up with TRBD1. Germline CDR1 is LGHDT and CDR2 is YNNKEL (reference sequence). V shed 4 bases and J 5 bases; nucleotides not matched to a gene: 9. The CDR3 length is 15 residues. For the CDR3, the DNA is TGTGCCAGCAGCCTGATTAGGACAGGGAGGACTGAAGCTTTCTTT. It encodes CASSLIRTGRTEAFF. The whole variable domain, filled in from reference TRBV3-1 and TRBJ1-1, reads DTAVSQTPKYLVTQMGNDKSIKCEQNLGHDTMYWYKQDSKKFLKIMFSYNNKELIINETVPNRFSPKSPDKAHLNLHINSLELGDSAVYFCASSLIRTGRTEAFFGQGTRLTVV.

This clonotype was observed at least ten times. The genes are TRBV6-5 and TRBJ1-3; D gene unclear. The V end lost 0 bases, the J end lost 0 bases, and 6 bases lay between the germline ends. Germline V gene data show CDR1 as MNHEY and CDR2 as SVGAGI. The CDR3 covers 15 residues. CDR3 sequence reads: CASSYSTLSGNTIYF. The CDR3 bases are TGTGCCAGCAGTTACTCGACCCTCTCTGGAAACACCATATATTTT.

The DNA of the CDR3 is TGTGCCAGCAACGGGGAGGGGGCGAACACTGAAGCTTTCTTT. Amino acid sequence: CASNGEGANTEAFF. This chain joins TRBV2 and TRBJ1-1; 7 nucleotides match TRBD1. The V and J ends lost 7 bases and 1 base, in that order; junction bases with no gene match: 6. In germline, CDR1 is SNHLY, CDR2 FYNNEI. This CDR3 region has 14 residues.

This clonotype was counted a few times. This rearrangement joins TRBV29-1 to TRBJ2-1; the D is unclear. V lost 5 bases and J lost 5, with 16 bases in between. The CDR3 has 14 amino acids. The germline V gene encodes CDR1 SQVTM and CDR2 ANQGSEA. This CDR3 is CSVRALLRDNEQFF. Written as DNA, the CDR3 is TGCAGCGTTAGGGCACTACTTCGGGACAATGAGCAGTTCTTC.